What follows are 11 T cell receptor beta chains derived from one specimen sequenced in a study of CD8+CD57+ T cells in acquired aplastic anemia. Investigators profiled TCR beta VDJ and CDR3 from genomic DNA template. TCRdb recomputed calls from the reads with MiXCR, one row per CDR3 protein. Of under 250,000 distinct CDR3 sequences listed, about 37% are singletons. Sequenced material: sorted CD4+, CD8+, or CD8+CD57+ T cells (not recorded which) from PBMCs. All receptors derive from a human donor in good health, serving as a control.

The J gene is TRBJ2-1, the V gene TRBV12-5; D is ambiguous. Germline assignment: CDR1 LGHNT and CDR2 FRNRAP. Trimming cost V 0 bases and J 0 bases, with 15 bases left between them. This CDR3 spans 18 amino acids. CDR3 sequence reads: CASGLVRDGTYSYNEQFF. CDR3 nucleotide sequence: TGTGCTAGTGGTTTGGTACGTGACGGCACTTACTCCTACAATGAGCAGTTCTTC.

Here the CDR3 reads CASSLETGGEYEQYF. In nucleotides, the CDR3 is TGTGCCAGCAGCTTGGAGACGGGAGGAGAGTACGAGCAGTACTTC. This chain links TRBV5-4 with TRBJ2-7; 7 bases fit TRBD2. Losses at the gene ends were 0 bases for V and 4 bases for J; bases not matched to a gene: 7. CDR1 SGHNT and CDR2 YYREEE come from the germline V gene (reference sequence). The CDR3 sequence is 15 residues long.

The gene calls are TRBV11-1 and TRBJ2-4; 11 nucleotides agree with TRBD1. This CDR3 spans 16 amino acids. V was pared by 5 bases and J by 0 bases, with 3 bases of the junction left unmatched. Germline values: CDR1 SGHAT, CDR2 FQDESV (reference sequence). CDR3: CASSRTGGEAKNIQYF. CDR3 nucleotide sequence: TGTGCCAGCAGCCGGACAGGGGGCGAAGCCAAAAACATTCAGTACTTC.

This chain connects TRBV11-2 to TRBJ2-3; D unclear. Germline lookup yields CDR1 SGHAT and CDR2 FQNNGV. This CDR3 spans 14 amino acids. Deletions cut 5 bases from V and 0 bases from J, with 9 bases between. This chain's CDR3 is CASSDQHSTDTQYF. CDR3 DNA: TGTGCCAGCAGCGATCAGCACAGCACAGATACGCAGTATTTT. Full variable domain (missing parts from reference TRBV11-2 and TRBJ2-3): EAGVAQSPRYKIIEKRQSVAFWCNPISGHATLYWYQQILGQGPKLLIQFQNNGVVDDSQLPKDRFSAERLKGVDSTLKIQPAKLEDSAVYLCASSDQHSTDTQYFGPGTRLTVL.

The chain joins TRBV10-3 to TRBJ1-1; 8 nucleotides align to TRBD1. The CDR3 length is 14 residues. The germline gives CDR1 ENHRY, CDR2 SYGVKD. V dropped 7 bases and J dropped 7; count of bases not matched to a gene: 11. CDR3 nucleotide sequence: TGTGCCATCAATGGGACAGGTCAAGGTGGTGAAGCTTTCTTT. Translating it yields CAINGTGQGGEAFF.

CDR3 coding DNA: TGCAGCGGGTGGACTGCCCCCTACGAGCAGTACTTC. Its protein product is CSGWTAPYEQYF. V usage is TRBV29-1 and J usage is TRBJ2-7, with a weak D call TRBD2 (5 bases). Germline CDR1 SQVTM, CDR2 ANQGSEA. This CDR3 has 12 residues. V lost 7 bases to trimming and J lost 2 bases, with 12 bases between them.

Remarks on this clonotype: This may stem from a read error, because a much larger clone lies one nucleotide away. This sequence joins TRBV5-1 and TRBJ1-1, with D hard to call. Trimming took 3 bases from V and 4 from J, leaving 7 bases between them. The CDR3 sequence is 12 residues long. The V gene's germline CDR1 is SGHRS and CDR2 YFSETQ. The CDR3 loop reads CASSSDGTEAFF. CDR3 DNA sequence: TGCGCCAGCAGCTCTGACGGCACTGAAGCTTTCTTT.

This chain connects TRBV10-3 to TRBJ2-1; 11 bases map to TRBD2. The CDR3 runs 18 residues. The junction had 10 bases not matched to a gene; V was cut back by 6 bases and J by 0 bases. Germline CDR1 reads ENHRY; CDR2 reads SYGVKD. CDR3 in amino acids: CAIRRKILAGGSYNEQFF. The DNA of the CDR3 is TGTGCCATCAGGCGTAAAATTCTAGCGGGGGGCTCCTACAATGAGCAGTTCTTC.

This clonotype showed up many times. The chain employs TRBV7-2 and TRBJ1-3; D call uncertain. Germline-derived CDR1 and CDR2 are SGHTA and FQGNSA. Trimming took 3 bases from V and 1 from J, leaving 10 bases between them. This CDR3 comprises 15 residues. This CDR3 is CASSFPAGSGNTIYF. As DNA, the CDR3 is TGTGCCAGCAGCTTCCCAGCGGGGTCTGGAAACACCATATATTTT.

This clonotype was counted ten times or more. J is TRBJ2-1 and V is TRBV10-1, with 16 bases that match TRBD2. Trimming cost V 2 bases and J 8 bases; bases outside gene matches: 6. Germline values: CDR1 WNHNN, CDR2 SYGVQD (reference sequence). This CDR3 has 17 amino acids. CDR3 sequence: CASSEGTSGRARDEQFF. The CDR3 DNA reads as TGCGCCAGCAGTGAGGGGACTAGCGGGAGGGCCAGGGATGAGCAGTTCTTC.

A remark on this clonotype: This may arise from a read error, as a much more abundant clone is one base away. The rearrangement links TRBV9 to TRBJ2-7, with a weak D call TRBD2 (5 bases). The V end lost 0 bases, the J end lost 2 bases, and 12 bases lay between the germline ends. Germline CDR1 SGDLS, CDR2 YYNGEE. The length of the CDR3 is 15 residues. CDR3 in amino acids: CASSVDIGVAYEQYF. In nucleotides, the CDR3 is TGTGCCAGCAGCGTAGATATCGGGGTGGCCTACGAGCAGTACTTC.